These T cell receptor beta chains were read from a single sample in a study of cytomegalovirus exposure and HLA in healthy donors. Here immunoSEQ multiplex PCR was the method, and the copy in TCRdb shows in-frame clones only, minus some. The table includes 87,000 or so clones, around four fifths detected once. The sequenced sample was PBMCs. The receptors shown here come from a woman between 35 and 50 years old in good health and CMV-seronegative. Both conserved end residues are part of each CDR3. The D gene is left open where the match is weak. Clone size, where shown, is once, few, many, or a class for clones that have expanded.

j_call cdr3_length d_call v_call clone_size cdr3_nt cdr3_aa
TRBJ2-1 18 TRBD2 TRBV7-8 once TGTGCCAGCAGCCTACAACTCGGGACTAGCGGGAAAAGGAATGAGCAGTTCTTC CASSLQLGTSGKRNEQFF
TRBJ1-3 17 NA TRBV13 NA TGTGCCAGCAGGAAACAGGGCTCCGACCACTCTGGAAACACCATATATTTT CASRKQGSDHSGNTIYF
TRBJ1-2 12 NA TRBV4-1 NA TGCGCCAGCAGCCAATCTCCTAATGGCTACACCTTC CASSQSPNGYTF
TRBJ2-5 14 NA TRBV7-8 NA TGTGCCAGCAGCCTCGCTGTCGGCGGGGAGACCCAGTACTTC CASSLAVGGETQYF
TRBJ1-6 14 TRBD1 TRBV9 NA TGTGCCAGCAGTCCGAGGGGGCTTAATTCACCCCTCCACTTT CASSPRGLNSPLHF
TRBJ2-1 17 TRBD2 TRBV2 NA TGTGCCAGCATGGGGACTAGCAGCGGCCCAACCTACAATGAGCAGTTCTTC CASMGTSSGPTYNEQFF
TRBJ2-5 13 NA TRBV7-6 NA TGTGCCAGCAGCTTCACTAAGCAAGAGACCCAGTACTTC CASSFTKQETQYF
TRBJ1-1 11 NA TRBV7-9 NA TGTGCCAGCACCCTAAACACTGAAGCTTTCTTT CASTLNTEAFF
TRBJ2-3 15 TRBD2 TRBV6-5 few TGTGCCAGCAGAATCGGGACTATAGTTGAGGATACGCAGTATTTT CASRIGTIVEDTQYF
TRBJ1-1 14 NA TRBV7-9 NA TGTGCCAGCAGCTTAAGATCAGGGGACACTGAAGCTTTCTTT CASSLRSGDTEAFF
TRBJ1-1 11 NA TRBV30 NA TGTGCCTGGAGTTTGGGGGGTGAAGCTTTCTTT CAWSLGGEAFF
TRBJ2-7 15 NA TRBV5-1 NA TGCGCCAGCAGCTTGTTCCGTCCACCGGGATACGAGCAGTACTTC CASSLFRPPGYEQYF
TRBJ2-3 15 NA TRBV29-1 NA TGCAGTCTTCGGACCGGGACACTTCGCACAGATACGCAGTATTTT CSLRTGTLRTDTQYF
TRBJ2-3 13 NA TRBV19 NA TGTGCCAGTAGTATAAAGGGGCCAGATACGCAGTATTTT CASSIKGPDTQYF
TRBJ2-1 11 NA TRBV5-8 few TGTGCCACCCCGGCAGGTTATGAGCAGTTCTTC CATPAGYEQFF
TRBJ2-3 14 NA TRBV6-5 NA TGTGCCAGCAGTTACTCTCAGGGTGTAGATACGCAGTATTTT CASSYSQGVDTQYF
TRBJ1-5 14 NA TRBV5-5 NA TGTGCCAGCGGCTGGGACATTAGCAATCAGCCCCAGCATTTT CASGWDISNQPQHF
TRBJ1-2 15 NA TRBV7-8 once TGTGCCAGCAGCTTAGGGCGAGGGGGGAGGGGGGGCTACACCTTC CASSLGRGGRGGYTF
TRBJ2-5 14 NA TRBV7-6 NA TGTGCCAGCAGCCCGCCCGGAGGGTCACAGACCCAGTACTTC CASSPPGGSQTQYF
TRBJ1-2 14 NA TRBV18 NA TGTGCCAGCTCACCCTCGGGTGCTAACTATGGCTACACCTTC CASSPSGANYGYTF
TRBJ2-7 18 NA TRBV5-1 NA TGCGCCAGCAGCTCTGAGCCACTGGGTATGCGTGTACAGGACGAGCAGTACTTC CASSSEPLGMRVQDEQYF
TRBJ2-4 20 TRBD2 TRBV13 NA TGTGCCAGCAGCTCAAACCCACTAGCGGGGGGACGTCTAGCCAAAAACATTCAGTACTTC CASSSNPLAGGRLAKNIQYF
TRBJ2-2 18 NA TRBV5-1 once TGCGCCACCAAAGGCGTTCAGCGCGGGAATACGAACACCGGGGAGCTGTTTTTT CATKGVQRGNTNTGELFF
TRBJ2-1 14 NA TRBV7-2 NA TGTGCCAGCAGCTTAGATCTCAGATACAATGAGCAGTTCTTC CASSLDLRYNEQFF
TRBJ1-6 15 NA TRBV25-1 NA TGTGCCAGCAGCCCGGTCGGCAGGGAGGATTCACCCCTCCACTTT CASSPVGREDSPLHF
TRBJ2-5 18 TRBD2 TRBV9 NA TGTGCCAGCAGCGCCTCAACCTCGACTAGCGGGGGGGGAGAGACCCAGTACTTC CASSASTSTSGGGETQYF
TRBJ1-2 18 TRBD1 TRBV28 few TGTGCCAGCAGTTCACCCCCCGGGACAGGGGGAGAGGACTATGGCTACACCTTC CASSSPPGTGGEDYGYTF
TRBJ2-3 15 NA TRBV9 once TGTGCCAGCAGCGTAGGGGCAGGGAGCACAGATACGCAGTATTTT CASSVGAGSTDTQYF
TRBJ2-7 16 TRBD2 TRBV4-3 once TGCGCCAGCAGCCAATCTGTAGCGGGGGTTTTCTACGAGCAGTACTTC CASSQSVAGVFYEQYF
TRBJ1-4 16 NA TRBV18 NA TGTGCCAGCTCACGACAGGACCTCCAAAACGGGGAAAAACTGTTTTTT CASSRQDLQNGEKLFF
TRBJ1-2 14 NA TRBV6-5 NA TGTGCCAGCAGCCCACAGGTCACTAACTATGGCTACACCTTC CASSPQVTNYGYTF
TRBJ2-1 14 TRBD1 TRBV19 NA TGTGCCAGCGAGACAGGGGGGGCCTACAATGAGCAGTTCTTC CASETGGAYNEQFF
TRBJ2-2 13 TRBD2 TRBV10-1 NA TGCGCCAGCAGTGCGACTAGCTCCGGGGAGCTGTTTTTT CASSATSSGELFF
TRBJ1-4 16 NA TRBV2 NA TGTGCCAGTGGGTCAGGCCTTAGGGAGTCTAATGAAAAACTGTTTTTT CASGSGLRESNEKLFF
TRBJ1-1 18 TRBD1 TRBV28 NA TGTGCCAGCAGTCCATTCGGACAGGGGGCGGCTCTGAACACTGAAGCTTTCTTT CASSPFGQGAALNTEAFF
TRBJ2-1 15 TRBD2 TRBV5-1 NA TGCGCCAGCAGCAGCAGCGGGGGGGCCTACAATGAGCAGTTCTTC CASSSSGGAYNEQFF
TRBJ1-1 14 NA TRBV13 NA TGTGCCAGCAGCGCACTGAACCCTAACACTGAAGCTTTCTTT CASSALNPNTEAFF